The sequence of this TCR beta chain was determined in a study of human versus mouse CDR3 diversity and MHC coevolution. For the study at large: The immunoSEQ assay reportedly detects one in 200,000 T cells.

The V and J ends lost 2 bases and 8 bases respectively, with 12 bases between them. The CDR3 has 14 amino acids. Germline loops: CDR1 MNHEY, CDR2 SMNVEV (reference sequence). Using immunoSEQ multiplex PCR, the repertoire was profiled, and TCRdb retains in-frame clones only, with some absent. The sample includes 60,000 to 95,000 clones, about nine tenths of them seen just once. Naive CD4 T cells, CD45RO-negative and CD62L-positive, were flow-sorted from PBMCs. Regarding this clone: Antigen specificity is unknown.

Overall study findings and caveats: Humans had the largest estimated TCR beta repertoire, some 1.7 million clonotypes. Clonal inequality was lowest in most of the three human donors.

The chain carries TRBV27 and TRBJ2-2, with D possibly matching TRBD1 (6 bases). Material: naive CD4+ T cells from blood. Subset: CD45RO-negative CD62L-positive naive CD4 T cells. The receptor was isolated from a person between 25 and 69 years old in good health. The CDR3 sequence is CASSLSQGLGELFF. CDR3 nucleotide sequence: TGTGCCAGCAGTTTAAGCCAGGGGCTTGGGGAGCTGTTTTTT.